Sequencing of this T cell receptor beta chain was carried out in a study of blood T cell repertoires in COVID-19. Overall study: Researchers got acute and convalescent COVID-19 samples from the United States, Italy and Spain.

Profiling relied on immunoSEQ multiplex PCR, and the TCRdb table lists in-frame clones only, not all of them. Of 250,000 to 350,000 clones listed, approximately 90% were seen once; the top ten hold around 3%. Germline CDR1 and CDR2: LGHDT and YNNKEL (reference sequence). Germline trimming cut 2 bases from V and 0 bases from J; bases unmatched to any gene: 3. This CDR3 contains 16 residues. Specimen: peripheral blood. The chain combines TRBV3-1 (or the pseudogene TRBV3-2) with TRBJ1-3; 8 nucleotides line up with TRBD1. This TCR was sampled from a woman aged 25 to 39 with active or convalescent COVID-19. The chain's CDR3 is CASSQTGGSSGNTIYF. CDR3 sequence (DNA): TGTGCCAGCAGCCAAACAGGGGGGTCCTCTGGAAACACCATATATTTT.